This TCR beta chain was recorded in a study of T cell responses to AZD1222 COVID-19 vaccine. General observations from the study: Across the whole spike, CD4 TCRs peaked at regions 160-218 and 743-854. Nearly half of spike-specific TCRs reportedly target variant regions that are unmutated in the B.1.351 and B.1.1.7 variants. Donor demographics were predominantly white British with a female majority; clonal diversity may be underestimated. Every sample of the repertoires postdated the peak T cell response.

Profiled with immunoSEQ multiplex PCR; TCRdb holds only in-frame clones, not every one. The sample consists of about 110,000 clones, more than 70% of them appearing once. Remarks on this clone: Its cognate antigen is unknown.

This CDR3 is built from 15 residues. CDR1 MNHEY and CDR2 SMNVEV come from the germline V gene (reference sequence). With 6 bases removed from V and 10 bases from J, the gap between germline ends came to 24 bases. The sequence came from an adult in good health. The material was peripheral blood, obtained on day 0 of MenACWY control vaccination. V is TRBV27 and J is TRBJ1-1; no clear D. CDR3 in amino acids: CASRRASPRSDGAFF. CDR3 DNA: TGTGCCAGCAGGAGGGCCAGCCCCCGTTCCGATGGAGCTTTCTTT.